A selection of T cell receptor beta chains follows, all from one sample in a study of tumor-infiltrating lymphocytes in primary liver carcinoma. TCRdb used MiXCR to reprocess the multiplex PCR reads, holding one entry per CDR3 protein. The top ten hold around 60% of the sample, which has roughly 55,000 distinct CDR3 sequences, less than 85% seen once. The source material was liver tumor tissue from sampling region 2. The receptors were gathered from a man aged 35-49 years with primary liver carcinoma and hepatitis B virus infection. The CDR3 runs from the conserved cysteine through the conserved F or W. Fields, in order: V gene, clone size, J gene, CDR3 length, D gene, CDR3 protein, CDR3 DNA. D genes are given only for firm matches. Some rows have no size entry. The others give once, few or many, or a class for an expanded clone.

V: TRBV29-1; size: -; J: TRBJ1-1; length: 12; D: -; CDR3: CSVAPGAAEAFF; DNA: TGCAGCGTGGCTCCAGGGGCCGCTGAAGCTTTCTTT
V: TRBV13; size: -; J: TRBJ2-1; length: 15; D: -; CDR3: CASSLGLVGYNELFF; DNA: TGTGCCAGCAGCTTGGGATTAGTGGGATACAATGAGCTGTTCTTC
V: TRBV19; size: -; J: TRBJ1-5; length: 15; D: -; CDR3: CASNIGGDSNQPQHF; DNA: TGTGCCAGTAATATAGGGGGTGATAGTAATCAGCCCCAGCATTTT
V: TRBV29-1; size: -; J: TRBJ1-2; length: 13; D: TRBD1; CDR3: CSGGQGGNYGYTF; DNA: TGCAGCGGTGGACAGGGGGGTAACTATGGCTACACCTTC
V: TRBV10-3; size: few; J: TRBJ1-6; length: 14; D: -; CDR3: CASQQPGPDSPLHF; DNA: TGTGCCAGCCAGCAACCGGGCCCCGATTCTCCCCTCCACTTT
V: TRBV11-2; size: -; J: TRBJ2-3; length: 13; D: -; CDR3: CASNRGTTDTQYF; DNA: TGTGCCAGCAACCGGGGGACCACAGATACGCAGTATTTC
V: TRBV2; size: few; J: TRBJ2-7; length: 13; D: -; CDR3: CASNARAGYEQYF; DNA: TGTGCCAGCAACGCCAGGGCAGGATACGAGCAGTACTTC
V: TRBV12-3/TRBV12-4; size: -; J: TRBJ2-3; length: 14; D: TRBD2; CDR3: CASTSAAGSDTQYF; DNA: TGTGCCAGCACTTCCGCAGCGGGATCAGATACGCAGTATTTT
V: TRBV29-1; size: -; J: TRBJ1-1; length: 14; D: -; CDR3: CSVVCIVNNTEAFF; DNA: TGCAGCGTTGTTTGCATTGTGAATAACACTGAAGCTTTCTTT
V: TRBV6-5; size: -; J: TRBJ2-1; length: 17; D: -; CDR3: CASSYSGSVSQVMTQFF; DNA: TGTGCCAGCAGTTATTCGGGTAGCGTGAGTCAAGTGATGACCCAGTTCTTC
V: TRBV12-5; size: -; J: TRBJ2-3; length: 15; D: -; CDR3: CVSGSEPGRIDTQYF; DNA: TGTGTTAGTGGTTCCGAACCGGGACGCATAGATACGCAGTATTTT
V: TRBV6-5; size: -; J: TRBJ2-7; length: 15; D: -; CDR3: CASSYSEVGSYEQYF; DNA: TGTGCCAGCAGTTACTCCGAGGTGGGCTCCTACGAGCAGTACTTC
V: TRBV20-1; size: -; J: TRBJ2-7; length: 12; D: -; CDR3: CSARGSYYEQYF; DNA: TGCAGTGCTAGGGGCTCATACTACGAGCAGTACTTC
V: TRBV29-1; size: -; J: TRBJ2-2; length: 13; D: -; CDR3: CSVWRVNTGELFF; DNA: TGCAGTGTGTGGCGGGTAAACACCGGGGAGCTGTTTTTT
V: TRBV7-8; size: -; J: TRBJ2-7; length: 13; D: -; CDR3: CAGSLSLVEELYF; DNA: TGTGCCGGCAGCTTGAGCCTGGTGGAGGAGCTGTACTTC
V: TRBV29-1; size: few; J: TRBJ2-2; length: 13; D: TRBD1; CDR3: CSVEITGVGELFF; DNA: TGCAGCGTTGAGATAACAGGGGTCGGGGAGCTGTTTTTT
V: TRBV11-2; size: -; J: TRBJ1-1; length: 14; D: -; CDR3: CASSLTAVDTEAFF; DNA: TGTGCTAGCAGCTTAACGGCCGTCGACACTGAAGCTTTCTTT
V: TRBV11-2; size: once; J: TRBJ2-5; length: 16; D: TRBD2; CDR3: CAGSQTPAGRKETQYF; DNA: TGTGCCGGCAGCCAGACTCCTGCCGGGAGGAAGGAGACCCAGTATTTC
V: TRBV11-2; size: -; J: TRBJ2-1; length: 14; D: -; CDR3: CASSLYRLVGEQFF; DNA: TGTGCCAGCAGCTTATACAGGTTAGTTGGTGAGCAGTTCTTC
V: TRBV5-6; size: -; J: TRBJ2-2; length: 15; D: TRBD1; CDR3: CASSWGQRNTGELFF; DNA: TGTGCCAGCAGCTGGGGACAGAGGAACACCGGGGAGCTGTTTTTT
V: TRBV18; size: -; J: TRBJ2-3; length: 13; D: TRBD2; CDR3: CAGSQRETDTQYF; DNA: TGTGCCGGCTCTCAGCGGGAGACAGATACGCAATATTTT
V: TRBV10-3; size: once; J: TRBJ1-5; length: 13; D: -; CDR3: CAISESTVQPQHF; DNA: TGTGCCATAAGTGAGTCTACGGTGCAGCCCCAGCATTTT
V: TRBV11-2; size: -; J: TRBJ2-1; length: 15; D: TRBD1; CDR3: CASSLGPGGVPELLF; DNA: TGTGCCAGCAGCTTAGGTCCAGGGGGTGTTCCTGAGCTACTCTTC
V: TRBV10-2; size: -; J: TRBJ1-1; length: 13; D: -; CDR3: CASRLTVNTEAFF; DNA: TGCGCCAGCAGATTGACAGTGAACACTGAAGCTTTCTTT